The clone carrying this T cell receptor beta chain has only a few counts. Its matching antigen is unknown. The sample originates from a study of cytomegalovirus exposure and HLA in healthy donors. The V segment lost 4 bases and the J segment 2 bases; nucleotides outside the gene matches: 9. The CDR3 contains 19 residues. Germline CDR1 is PRHDT and CDR2 is FYEKMQ (reference sequence). Study-level points and caveats: Earlier analysis yielded a pattern in which most TCR beta V segments were productive about 90% or about 30% of the time.

The PCR had 60 Vbeta and 13 Jbeta primers. This table comes from immunoSEQ multiplex PCR, and its TCRdb copy is limited to in-frame clones, with some not included. Of roughly 180,000 clones in the sample, 80% were seen once. The sequenced sample was PBMCs. The V and J genes are TRBV13 and TRBJ2-6; 12 positions agree with TRBD2. The clonotype was recovered from a man aged 25-45 years in good health and CMV-seropositive. CDR3 sequence (DNA): TGTGCCAGCAGCTCTAGGGGGCTAGCGGGAGGGCCTGGGGCCAACGTCCTGACTTTC. It translates to CASSSRGLAGGPGANVLTF.